This T cell receptor (beta chain) was documented in a study of OX40 agonist ivuxolimab in advanced cancers. Study background: Treatment of patients was with ivuxolimab, an agonistic anti-OX40 (CD134) antibody. Findings and limits, study-wide: Fewer expanded clones were found on average in CD4+ than in CD8+ T cells.

Clones were read by immunoSEQ multiplex PCR, and TCRdb kept only the in-frame ones, dropping some. The sample holds tens of thousands of clones, approximately 80% seen once. As concerns this clone: Its antigen remains unidentified.

Germline lookup yields CDR1 SGHVS and CDR2 FQNEAQ. CDR3 length: 15 residues. With 5 bases clipped from V and 2 bases from J, the junction kept 3 bases outside the gene matches. The genes are TRBV7-8 and TRBJ2-1; 10 positions match TRBD2. This clonotype was sampled from an adult with an advanced solid tumor such as melanoma, head and neck, liver or kidney cancer. The sequencing here drew on CD4+ or CD8+ T cells sorted from blood, taken in a trial of the OX40 agonist ivuxolimab. The CDR3 nucleotides are TGTGCCAGCAGCGAGCGGGAGGGCCCCTACAATGAGCAGTTCTTC. Translation gives CASSEREGPYNEQFF. Full variable domain (rest looked up from reference TRBV7-8 and TRBJ2-1): GAGVSQSPRYKVAKRGQDVALRCDPISGHVSLFWYQQALGQGPEFLTYFQNEAQLDKSGLPSDRFFAERPEGSVSTLKIQRTQQEDSAVYLCASSEREGPYNEQFFGPGTRLTVL.